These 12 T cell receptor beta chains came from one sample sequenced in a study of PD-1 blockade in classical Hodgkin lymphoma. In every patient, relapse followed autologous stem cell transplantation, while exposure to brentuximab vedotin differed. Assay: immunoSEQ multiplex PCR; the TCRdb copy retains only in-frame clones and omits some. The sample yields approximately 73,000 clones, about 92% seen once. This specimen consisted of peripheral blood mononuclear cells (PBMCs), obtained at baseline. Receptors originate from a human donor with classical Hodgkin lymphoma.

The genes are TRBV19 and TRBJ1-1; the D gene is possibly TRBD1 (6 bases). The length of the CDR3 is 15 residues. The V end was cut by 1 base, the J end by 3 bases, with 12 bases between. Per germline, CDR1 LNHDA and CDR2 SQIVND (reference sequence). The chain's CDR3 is CASSIVGGDYTEAFF. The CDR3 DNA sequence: TGTGCCAGTAGTATAGTCGGGGGCGATTACACTGAAGCTTTCTTT.

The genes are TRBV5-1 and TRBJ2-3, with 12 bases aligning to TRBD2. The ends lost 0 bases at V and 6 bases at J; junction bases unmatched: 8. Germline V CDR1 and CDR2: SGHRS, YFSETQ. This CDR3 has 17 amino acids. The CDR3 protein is CASSLASLAGGPDTQYF. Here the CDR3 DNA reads TGCGCCAGCAGCTTGGCGTCACTAGCGGGGGGCCCCGATACGCAGTATTTT. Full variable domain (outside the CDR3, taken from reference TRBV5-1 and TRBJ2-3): KAGVTQTPRYLIKTRGQQVTLSCSPISGHRSVSWYQQTPGQGLQFLFEYFSETQRNKGNFPGRFSGRQFSNSRSEMNVSTLELGDSALYLCASSLASLAGGPDTQYFGPGTRLTVL.

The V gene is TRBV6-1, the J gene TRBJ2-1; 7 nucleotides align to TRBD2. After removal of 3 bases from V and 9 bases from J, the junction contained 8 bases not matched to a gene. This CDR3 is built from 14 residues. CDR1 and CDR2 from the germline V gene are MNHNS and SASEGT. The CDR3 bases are TGTGCCAGCAGTGAGGGAGGGAAAGGGATTGAGCAGTTCTTC. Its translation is CASSEGGKGIEQFF.

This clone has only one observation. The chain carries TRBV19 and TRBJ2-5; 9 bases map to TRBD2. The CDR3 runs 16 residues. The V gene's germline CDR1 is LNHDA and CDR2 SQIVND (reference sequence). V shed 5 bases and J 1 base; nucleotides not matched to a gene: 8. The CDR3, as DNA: TGTGCCAGTAGTTCAATAGCGGGAGAGGGCCAAGAGACCCAGTACTTC. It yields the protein CASSSIAGEGQETQYF.

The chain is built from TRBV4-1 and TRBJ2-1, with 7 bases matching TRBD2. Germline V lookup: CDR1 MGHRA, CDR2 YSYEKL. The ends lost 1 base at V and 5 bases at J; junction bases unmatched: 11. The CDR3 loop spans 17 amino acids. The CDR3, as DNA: TGCGCCAGCAGCCAAGGAGGGGCAAGCGGGGCGAACAATGAGCAGTTCTTC. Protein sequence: CASSQGGASGANNEQFF.

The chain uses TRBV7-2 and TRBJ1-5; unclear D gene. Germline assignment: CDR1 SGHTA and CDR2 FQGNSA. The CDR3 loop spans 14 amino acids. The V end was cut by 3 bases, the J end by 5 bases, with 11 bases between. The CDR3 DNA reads TGTGCCAGCAGCTTGGTTGGGAATTATCAGCCCCAGCATTTT. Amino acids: CASSLVGNYQPQHF.

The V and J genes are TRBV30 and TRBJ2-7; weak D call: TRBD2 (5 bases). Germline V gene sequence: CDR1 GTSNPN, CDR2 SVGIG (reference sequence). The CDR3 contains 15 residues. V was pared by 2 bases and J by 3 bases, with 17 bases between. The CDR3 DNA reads TGTGCCTGGAGTCCCTACACCGGGATACACTACGAGCAGTACTTC. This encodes CAWSPYTGIHYEQYF.

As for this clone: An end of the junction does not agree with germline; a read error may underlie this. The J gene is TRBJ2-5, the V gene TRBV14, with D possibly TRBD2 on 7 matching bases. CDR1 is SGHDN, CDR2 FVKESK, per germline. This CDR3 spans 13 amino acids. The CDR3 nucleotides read TGTGCCAGCAGTCAAGGGGGACTAAACTTCCAGTACTTC. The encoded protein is CASSQGGLNFQYF.

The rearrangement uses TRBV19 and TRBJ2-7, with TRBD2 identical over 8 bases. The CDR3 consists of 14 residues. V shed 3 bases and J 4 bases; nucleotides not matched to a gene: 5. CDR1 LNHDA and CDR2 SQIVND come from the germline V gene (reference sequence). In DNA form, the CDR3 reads TGTGCCAGTAGTATGCTAGCGGGCGAGTACGAGCAGTACTTC. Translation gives CASSMLAGEYEQYF. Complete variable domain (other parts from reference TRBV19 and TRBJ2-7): DGGITQSPKYLFRKEGQNVTLSCEQNLNHDAMYWYRQDPGQGLRLIYYSQIVNDFQKGDIAEGYSVSREKKESFPLTVTSAQKNPTAFYLCASSMLAGEYEQYFGPGTRLTVT.

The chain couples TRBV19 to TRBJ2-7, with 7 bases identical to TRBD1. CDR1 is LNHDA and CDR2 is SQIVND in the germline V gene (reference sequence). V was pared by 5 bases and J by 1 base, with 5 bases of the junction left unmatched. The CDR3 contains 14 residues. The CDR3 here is CASSPGTASYEQYF. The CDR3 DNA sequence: TGTGCCAGTAGTCCCGGGACAGCTTCCTACGAGCAGTACTTC.

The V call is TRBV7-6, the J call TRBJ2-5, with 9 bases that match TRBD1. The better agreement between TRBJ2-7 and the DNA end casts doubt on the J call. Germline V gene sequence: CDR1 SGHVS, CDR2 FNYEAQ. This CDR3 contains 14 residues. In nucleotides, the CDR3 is TGTGCCAGCAGCACAGGGGGCGCCGGCTACGAGCAGTACTTC. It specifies CASSTGGAGYEQYF.

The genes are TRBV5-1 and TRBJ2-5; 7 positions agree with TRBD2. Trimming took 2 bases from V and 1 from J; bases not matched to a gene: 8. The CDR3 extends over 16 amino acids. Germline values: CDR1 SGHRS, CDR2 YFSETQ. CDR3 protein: CASSFGSGEFQETQYF. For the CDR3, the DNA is TGCGCCAGCAGCTTTGGAAGCGGGGAGTTCCAAGAGACCCAGTACTTC.